This T cell receptor beta chain comes out of a study of neurological immune-mediated disorders. The CDR3 has 12 residues. The germline V gene encodes CDR1 WSHSY and CDR2 SAAADI. V lost 10 bases to trimming and J lost 0 bases; unmatched junction nucleotides: 3. TCRdb reprocessed the 5' RACE reads via MiXCR and lists one record per CDR3 protein. The data contain about 59,000 distinct CDR3 sequences, roughly 3.3% of them seen just once; the ten biggest clones take up about 3%. This clonotype was observed many times. Sequencing was performed on PBMCs. The source is a woman aged 30 to 39 with multiple sclerosis. This chain uses TRBV10-2 with TRBJ2-7, with 7 bases lining up with TRBD1. CDR3 loop: CATRQGSYEQYF. CDR3 coding DNA: TGCGCCACCAGACAGGGCTCCTACGAGCAGTACTTC.